These 3 T cell receptor beta chains were sequenced from one sample in a study of shared clonotypes between healthy human individuals. TCRdb's table, derived via immunoSEQ multiplex PCR, lists solely in-frame clones and lacks some. This sample carries millions of clones, 85% to 95% of them seen once, and the ten largest clones take 0.1% to 0.15%. The sequenced sample was naive CD4+ T cells sorted from blood. As for subset: CD45RA+ positively selected. These receptor sequences come from a man aged 18 to 30 in good health.

This sequence joins TRBV6-1 and TRBJ1-6; TRBD1 might be the D (5 bases). The germline V gene encodes CDR1 MNHNS and CDR2 SASEGT. The CDR3 consists of 12 residues. The V gene lost 7 bases and the J gene lost 7 bases, with 8 bases spanning the gap. The chain's CDR3 is CASTGTNSPLHF. Here the CDR3 DNA reads TGTGCCAGCACAGGGACCAATTCACCCCTCCACTTT.

The V and J genes are TRBV7-2 and TRBJ2-5; 9 bases align to TRBD1. The CDR3 contains 12 residues. Germline CDR1 SGHTA, CDR2 FQGNSA. V dropped 10 bases and J dropped 9; count of bases not matched to a gene: 9. The CDR3 DNA reads as TGTGCCACCAAAGGACAGGGGATTGCCCAGTACTTC. Its translation: CATKGQGIAQYF. The variable domain in full, completed from reference TRBV7-2 and TRBJ2-5, reads GAGVSQSPSNKVTEKGKDVELRCDPISGHTALYWYRQSLGQGLEFLIYFQGNSAPDKSGLPSDRFSAERTGGSVSTLTIQRTQQEDSAVYLCATKGQGIAQYFGPGTRLLVL.

This clone has ten or more counts. The rearrangement joins TRBV27 to TRBJ1-1, with D possibly TRBD1 on 5 matching bases. Trimming took off 4 bases at V and 0 bases at J, with 9 bases between the two ends. In germline, CDR1 is MNHEY, CDR2 SMNVEV (reference sequence). There are 14 residues in the CDR3. The CDR3 DNA follows: TGTGCCAGCAGTTGGGGCGTTTTGAACACTGAAGCTTTCTTT. Translation: CASSWGVLNTEAFF.